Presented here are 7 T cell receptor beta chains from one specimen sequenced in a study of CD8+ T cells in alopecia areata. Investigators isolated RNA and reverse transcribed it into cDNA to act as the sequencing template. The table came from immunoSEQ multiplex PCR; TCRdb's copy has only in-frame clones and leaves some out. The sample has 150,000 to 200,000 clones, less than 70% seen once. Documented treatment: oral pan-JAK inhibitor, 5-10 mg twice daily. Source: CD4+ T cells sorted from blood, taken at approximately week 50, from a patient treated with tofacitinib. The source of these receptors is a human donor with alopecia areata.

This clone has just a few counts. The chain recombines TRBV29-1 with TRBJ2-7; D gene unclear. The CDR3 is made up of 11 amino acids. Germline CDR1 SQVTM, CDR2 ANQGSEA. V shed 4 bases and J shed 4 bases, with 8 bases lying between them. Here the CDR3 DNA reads TGCAGCGTTGGACACTCTTACGAGCAGTACTTC. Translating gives CSVGHSYEQYF.

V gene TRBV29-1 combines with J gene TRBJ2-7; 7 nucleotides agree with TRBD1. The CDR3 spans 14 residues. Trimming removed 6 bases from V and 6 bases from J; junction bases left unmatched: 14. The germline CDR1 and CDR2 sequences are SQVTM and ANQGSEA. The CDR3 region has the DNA TGCAGCGTCGGACCGGGACAGCCATGGGGCGAGCAGTACTTC. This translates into CSVGPGQPWGEQYF.

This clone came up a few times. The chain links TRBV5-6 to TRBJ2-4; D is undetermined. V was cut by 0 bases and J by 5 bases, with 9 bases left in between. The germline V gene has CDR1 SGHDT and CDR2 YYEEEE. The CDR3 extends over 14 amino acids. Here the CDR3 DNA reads TGTGCCAGCAGCTTGGTGTACGGCGAAAACATTCAGTACTTC. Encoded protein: CASSLVYGENIQYF. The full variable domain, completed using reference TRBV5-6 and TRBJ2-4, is DAGVTQSPTHLIKTRGQQVTLRCSPKSGHDTVSWYQQALGQGPQFIFQYYEEEERQRGNFPDRFSGHQFPNYSSELNVNALLLGDSALYLCASSLVYGENIQYFGAGTRLSVL.

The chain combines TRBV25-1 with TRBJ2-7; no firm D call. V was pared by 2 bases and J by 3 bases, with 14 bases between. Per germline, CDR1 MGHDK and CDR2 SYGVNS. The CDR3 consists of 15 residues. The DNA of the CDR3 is TGTGCCAGCAGTGAAGTAAGCCCCCAAGGCTACGAGCAGTACTTC. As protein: CASSEVSPQGYEQYF.

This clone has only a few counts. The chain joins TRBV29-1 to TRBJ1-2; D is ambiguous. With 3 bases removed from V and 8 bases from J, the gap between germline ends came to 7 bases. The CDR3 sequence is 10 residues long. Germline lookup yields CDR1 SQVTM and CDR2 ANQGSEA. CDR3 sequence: CSVDLLGYTF. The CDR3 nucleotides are TGCAGCGTTGACCTTTTAGGCTACACCTTC.

For the CDR3, the DNA is TGTGCCAGCTTATCAGGACTCCATAGCAATCAGCCCCAGCATTTT. Its translation: CASLSGLHSNQPQHF. The rearrangement joins TRBV6-1 to TRBJ1-5, with D unresolved. Germline V gene data show CDR1 as MNHNS and CDR2 as SASEGT. V was trimmed by 8 bases and J by 0 bases, leaving 14 bases between them. The CDR3 runs 15 residues.

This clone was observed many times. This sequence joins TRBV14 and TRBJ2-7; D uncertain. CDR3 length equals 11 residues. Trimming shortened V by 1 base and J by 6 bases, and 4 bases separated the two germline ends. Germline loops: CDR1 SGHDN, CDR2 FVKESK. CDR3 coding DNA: TGTGCCAGCAGCCAAGTGGGCGAGCAGTACTTC. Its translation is CASSQVGEQYF.